This T cell receptor (beta chain) was found in a study of CD8+ T cells in alopecia areata. Extracted RNA was reverse transcribed into cDNA, the sequencing template. The data were produced by immunoSEQ multiplex PCR, yet TCRdb's version contains in-frame clones alone and is incomplete. This sample has about 150,000 clones, with approximately 65% found just once. This CDR3 has 15 amino acids. V was cut by 6 bases and J by 3 bases, with 17 bases left in between. The germline V gene has CDR1 MNHNY and CDR2 SVGAGI (reference sequence). The rearrangement uses TRBV6-6 and TRBJ1-1; D remains ambiguous. This sequence originates from a human donor in good health. The sequenced sample was CD8+ T cells sorted from blood. The CDR3, as DNA: TGTGCCAGCAGAGACCCAGGAACCGGGGACACTGAAGCTTTCTTT. This translates into CASRDPGTGDTEAFF.